These 20 T cell receptor beta chains came from one sample sequenced in a study of blood T cell repertoires in COVID-19. The protocol was immunoSEQ multiplex PCR, while the TCRdb copy is restricted to in-frame clones and leaves out a portion. The data show hundreds of thousands of clones, with around 91% seen just once and approximately 4.3% held by the top ten. The sample comprised PBMCs or T cells enriched from blood (not recorded which). All receptors come from a woman between 18 and 29 years old with acute COVID-19.

V and J are TRBV7-9 and TRBJ2-2; D is unresolved. V was cut by 2 bases and J by 8 bases, with 6 bases left in between. From germline, CDR1 is SEHNR and CDR2 FQNEAQ (reference sequence). This CDR3 region has 12 residues. The CDR3 region is CASSLWAGELFF. The CDR3 nucleotides are TGTGCCAGCAGCTTATGGGCGGGGGAGCTGTTTTTT.

The chain uses TRBV21-1 and TRBJ1-5; the tabulated D call, TRBD1, remains unverified against the DNA. TRBV21-1 is a known pseudogene. The CDR3 sequence is 14 residues long. CDR3 nucleotide sequence: TGTGCCAGCAGCAAAGAGGGGTCCAATCAGCCCCAGCATTTT. Translating gives CASSKEGSNQPQHF.

This clone was detected once. The chain couples TRBV28 to TRBJ2-6; maybe TRBD1 (5 bases). V lost 3 bases and J 1 base, leaving 7 bases between the germline ends. CDR3 length: 15 residues. From germline, CDR1 is MDHEN and CDR2 SYDVKM. The CDR3 DNA sequence: TGTGCCAGCAGTTTGGCAGGGTCTGGGGCCAACGTCCTGACTTTC. This codes for CASSLAGSGANVLTF.

Here the CDR3 reads CASSLGHREREKLFF. CDR3 coding DNA: TGCGCCAGCAGCCTTGGTCACAGGGAGAGAGAAAAACTGTTTTTT. The chain recombines TRBV4-1 with TRBJ1-4, with D tentatively TRBD1 (6 bases). The CDR3 consists of 15 residues. Between the trimmed V and J ends, which lost 4 bases and 8 bases, there was a span of 17 bases. Germline V gene data show CDR1 as MGHRA and CDR2 as YSYEKL.

The V call is TRBV18, the J call TRBJ1-2; 8 bases match TRBD1. Germline V CDR1 and CDR2: KGHSH, LQKENI. The CDR3 spans 15 residues. V gave up 3 bases and J gave up 2 bases; unmatched junction bases: 5. As DNA, the CDR3 is TGTGCCAGCTCACCTCCGACAGGGGCAAACTATGGCTACACCTTC. It specifies CASSPPTGANYGYTF.

The V gene is TRBV7-9, the J gene TRBJ2-1, with D possibly matching TRBD2 (6 bases). V dropped 3 bases and J dropped 7 bases, with 13 bases sitting between them. The CDR3 totals 14 residues. Germline values: CDR1 SEHNR, CDR2 FQNEAQ (reference sequence). The CDR3, as DNA: TGTGCCAGCAGCTTGGAACCGGGAGTTAATGAGCAGTTCTTC. It codes for CASSLEPGVNEQFF.

For the CDR3, the DNA is TGTGCCACTAGGAGGGGGCCGACTGAAGCTTTCTTT. It codes for CATRRGPTEAFF. The chain links TRBV19 to TRBJ1-1, with 7 bases identical to TRBD1. The germline CDR1 and CDR2 sequences are LNHDA and SQIVND (reference sequence). The junction had 7 bases not matched to a gene; V was cut back by 10 bases and J by 5 bases. This CDR3 is built from 12 residues.

The V gene is TRBV30, the J gene TRBJ1-5; no definite D call. Germline values: CDR1 GTSNPN, CDR2 SVGIG (reference sequence). The V and J ends lost 8 bases and 1 base respectively, with 12 bases between them. This CDR3 has 13 residues. CDR3 sequence (DNA): TGTGCCGCCTCATCGGGGAGCAATCAGCCCCAGCATTTT. Translation: CAASSGSNQPQHF.

This chain links TRBV2 with TRBJ1-4; D is unresolved. The CDR3 extends over 13 amino acids. Germline CDR1 reads SNHLY; CDR2 reads FYNNEI. V shed 10 bases and J shed 2 bases, with 11 bases lying between them. CDR3 in amino acids: CATLEQTNEKLFF. CDR3 bases: TGTGCCACCTTGGAACAGACTAATGAAAAACTGTTTTTT.

The V and J genes are TRBV7-9 and TRBJ2-7, with TRBD2 matching over 8 bases. Germline-derived CDR1 and CDR2 are SEHNR and FQNEAQ (reference sequence). V was clipped by 5 bases and J by 1 base; unmatched bases: 7. The CDR3 contains 15 residues. CDR3 in DNA: TGTGCCAGCAGCGACACAGCGGGAGTTTCCTACGAGCAGTACTTC. Protein sequence: CASSDTAGVSYEQYF.

The genes are TRBV7-8 and TRBJ1-1; maybe TRBD1 (6 bases). V lost 5 bases to trimming and J lost 1 base, with 17 bases between them. Germline V gene lookup returns CDR1 SGHVS and CDR2 FQNEAQ. The CDR3 extends over 16 amino acids. This CDR3 is CASSMGAPGWNTEAFF. CDR3 nucleotides: TGTGCCAGCAGCATGGGGGCGCCGGGTTGGAACACTGAAGCTTTCTTT.

The chain couples TRBV27 to TRBJ1-1, with TRBD1 matching over 9 bases. V lost 5 bases, J lost 5 bases, and 9 bases stayed unmatched. The germline V gene encodes CDR1 MNHEY and CDR2 SMNVEV (reference sequence). This CDR3 is built from 15 residues. CDR3 region: CASSPLQGAVTEAFF. DNA for the CDR3: TGTGCCAGCAGTCCGCTACAGGGGGCGGTTACTGAAGCTTTCTTT.

The rearrangement links TRBV28 to TRBJ1-5, with TRBD1 identical over 10 bases. The CDR3 has 16 residues. Trimming took 5 bases from V and 5 from J; bases not matched to a gene: 9. Germline V gene sequence: CDR1 MDHEN, CDR2 SYDVKM. The CDR3 DNA follows: TGTGCCAGCAGTCTTGGACAGGGGGGAGGAGATCAGCCCCAGCATTTT. Its protein is CASSLGQGGGDQPQHF.

This clone appeared a few times. The chain is built from TRBV7-3 and TRBJ2-3; no clear D gene. V gave up 0 bases and J gave up 6 bases, with 4 bases separating them. The CDR3 has 12 amino acids. Germline CDR1 is SGHTA and CDR2 is FQGTGA. This CDR3 is CASSLTRDTQYF. In DNA form, the CDR3 reads TGTGCCAGCAGCTTAACCCGGGATACGCAGTATTTT.

The J gene is TRBJ2-1, the V gene TRBV5-5; no clear D gene. Trimming shortened V by 0 bases and J by 1 base, and 8 bases separated the two germline ends. This CDR3 has 15 amino acids. Germline CDR1 reads SGHKS; CDR2 reads YYEKEE (reference sequence). The CDR3 DNA reads as TGTGCCAGCAGCTTGGTCTCAGGTTCCTACAATGAGCAGTTCTTC. Translated: CASSLVSGSYNEQFF.

Here the CDR3 reads CASSFGGVSYNEQFF. Here the CDR3 DNA reads TGTGCCAGCAGTTTCGGGGGGGTCTCCTACAATGAGCAGTTCTTC. V is TRBV28 and J is TRBJ2-1; TRBD2 matches 8 bases. The CDR3 loop spans 15 amino acids. After removal of 3 bases from V and 0 bases from J, the junction contained 1 base not matched to a gene. Germline values: CDR1 MDHEN, CDR2 SYDVKM.

The rearrangement links TRBV11-2 to TRBJ2-7, with 8 bases aligning to TRBD1. The CDR3 has 11 amino acids. V was pared by 5 bases and J by 9 bases, with 3 bases of the junction left unmatched. Germline V gene lookup returns CDR1 SGHAT and CDR2 FQNNGV. CDR3 in DNA: TGTGCCAGCAGCCCAGGGGGCGGGCAGTACTTC. Translation gives CASSPGGGQYF.

In DNA form, the CDR3 reads TGTGCCAGCAGTGATCGCGGGGCCTCCTACGAGCAGTACTTC. This encodes CASSDRGASYEQYF. The chain has TRBV6-1 and TRBJ2-7; tentatively, D is TRBD2 (6 bases). The ends were cut back, 3 bases at V and 0 bases at J, with 9 bases in the middle. Per the germline V gene, CDR1 is MNHNS and CDR2 is SASEGT. The CDR3 is 14 residues long.

The chain has TRBV19 and TRBJ2-1; the D gene is possibly TRBD2 (6 bases). V gave up 7 bases and J gave up 4 bases, with 17 bases separating them. Germline V gene sequence: CDR1 LNHDA, CDR2 SQIVND (reference sequence). CDR3 length: 15 residues. CDR3 nucleotides: TGTGCCAGTAATCCTCTAGGCGGACTATACAATGAGCAGTTCTTC. Its protein product is CASNPLGGLYNEQFF.

The V gene is TRBV5-4, the J gene TRBJ1-2, with TRBD1 matching over 10 bases. This CDR3 region has 14 residues. Germline values: CDR1 SGHNT, CDR2 YYREEE (reference sequence). V lost 2 bases to trimming and J lost 6 bases; unmatched junction nucleotides: 4. CDR3 DNA sequence: TGTGCCAGCAGCTTTGACAGGGGGCAAAATGGCTACACCTTC. Its protein product is CASSFDRGQNGYTF.